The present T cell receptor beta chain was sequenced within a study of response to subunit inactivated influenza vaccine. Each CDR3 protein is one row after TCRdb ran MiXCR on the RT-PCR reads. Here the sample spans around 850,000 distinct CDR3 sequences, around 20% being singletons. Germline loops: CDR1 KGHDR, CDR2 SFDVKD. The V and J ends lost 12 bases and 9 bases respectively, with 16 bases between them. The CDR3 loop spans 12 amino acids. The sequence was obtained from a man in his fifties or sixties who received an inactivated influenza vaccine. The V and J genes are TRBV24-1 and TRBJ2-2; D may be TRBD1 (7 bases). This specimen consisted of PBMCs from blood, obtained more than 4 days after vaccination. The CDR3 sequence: CAVQGRNWELFF. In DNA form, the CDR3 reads TGTGCCGTACAGGGGAGGAACTGGGAGCTGTTTTTT.